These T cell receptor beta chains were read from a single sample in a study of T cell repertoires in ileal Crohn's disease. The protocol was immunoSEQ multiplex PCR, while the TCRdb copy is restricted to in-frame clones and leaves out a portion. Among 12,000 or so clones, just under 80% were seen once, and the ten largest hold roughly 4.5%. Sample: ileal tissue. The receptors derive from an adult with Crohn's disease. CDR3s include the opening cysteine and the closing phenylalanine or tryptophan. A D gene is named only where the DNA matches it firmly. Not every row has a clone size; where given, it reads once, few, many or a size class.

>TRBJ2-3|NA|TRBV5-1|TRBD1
CASSLMTGFTDTQYF
TGCGCCAGCAGCCTCATGACAGGGTTCACAGATACGCAGTATTTT
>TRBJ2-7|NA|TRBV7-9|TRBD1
CASSLPGGYEQYF
TGTGCCAGCAGCTTGCCAGGGGGCTACGAGCAGTACTTC
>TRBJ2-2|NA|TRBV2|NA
CASSGQGWTGELFF
TGTGCCAGCAGTGGGCAGGGGTGGACCGGGGAGCTGTTTTTT
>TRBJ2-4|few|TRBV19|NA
CASKKRDGGRVEAKNIQYF
TGTGCCAGTAAAAAAAGGGACGGGGGGCGAGTGGAAGCCAAAAACATTCAGTACTTC
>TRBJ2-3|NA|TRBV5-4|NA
CASSVQGTDTQYF
TGTGCCAGCAGCGTACAGGGCACAGATACGCAGTATTTT
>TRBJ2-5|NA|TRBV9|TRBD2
CASSVYSSGETQYF
TGTGCCAGCAGCGTATATAGTAGCGGGGAGACCCAGTACTTC
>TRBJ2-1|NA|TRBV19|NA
CASSEQRLSYNEQFF
TGTGCCAGTAGTGAGCAGCGGCTCTCCTACAATGAGCAGTTCTTC
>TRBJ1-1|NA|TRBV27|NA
CASSATGYRMNTEAFF
TGTGCCAGCAGTGCCACAGGCTACAGGATGAACACTGAAGCTTTCTTT
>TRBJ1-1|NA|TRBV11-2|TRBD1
CASNLNRGKAFF
TGTGCCAGCAACCTAAACAGGGGGAAAGCTTTCTTT
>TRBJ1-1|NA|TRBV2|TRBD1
CARGTVLSGTGEGWNTEAFF
TGTGCCAGGGGCACCGTACTCTCCGGGACAGGGGAGGGGTGGAACACTGAAGCTTTCTTT
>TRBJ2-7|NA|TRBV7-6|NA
CASSYSDRAYEQYF
TGTGCCAGCAGCTATTCGGACAGAGCCTACGAGCAGTACTTC
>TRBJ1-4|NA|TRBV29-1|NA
CSVYTAATNEKLFF
TGCAGCGTGTACACAGCTGCAACTAATGAAAAACTGTTTTTT
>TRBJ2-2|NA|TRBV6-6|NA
CASSHSRAGELFF
TGTGCCAGCAGCCACTCCAGGGCCGGGGAGCTGTTTTTT
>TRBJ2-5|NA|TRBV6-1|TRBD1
CATRVTGGAETQYF
TGTGCCACCCGTGTGACAGGGGGTGCAGAGACCCAGTACTTC
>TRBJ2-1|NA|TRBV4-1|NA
CASSQETGRVNEQFF
TGCGCCAGCAGCCAAGAAACAGGGAGGGTCAATGAGCAGTTCTTC
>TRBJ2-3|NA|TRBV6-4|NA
CASSERASTDTQYF
TGTGCCAGCAGTGAGCGGGCTAGCACAGATACGCAGTATTTT
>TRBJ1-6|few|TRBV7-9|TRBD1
CASSPTGGDHSPLHF
TGTGCCAGCAGCCCGACAGGGGGCGATCATTCACCCCTCCACTTT
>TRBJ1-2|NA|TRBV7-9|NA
CASSGRENYGYTF
TGTGCCAGCAGCGGACGGGAGAACTATGGCTACACCTTC
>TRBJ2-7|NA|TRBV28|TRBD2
CASSLCGRGRYEQYF
TGTGCCAGCAGTTTATGCGGTCGCGGGAGGTACGAGCAGTACTTC
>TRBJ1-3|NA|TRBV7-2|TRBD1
CASSLGPGGLSGNTIYF
TGTGCCAGCAGCTTAGGTCCAGGGGGGCTCTCTGGAAACACCATATATTTT
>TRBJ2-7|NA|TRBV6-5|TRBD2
CASSYSSGGAYEQYF
TGTGCCAGCAGTTACTCTAGCGGGGGGGCCTACGAGCAGTACTTC
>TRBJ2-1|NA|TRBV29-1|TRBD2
CSRCSLAGAWGSYNEQFF
TGCAGCCGGTGCAGCCTAGCGGGAGCGTGGGGCTCCTACAATGAGCAGTTCTTC
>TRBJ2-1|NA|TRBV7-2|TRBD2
CASSPPPGGFYNEQFF
TGTGCCAGCAGCCCTCCCCCGGGGGGGTTCTACAATGAGCAGTTCTTC
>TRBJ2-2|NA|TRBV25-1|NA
CASQPPRGMNTGELFF
TGTGCCAGCCAGCCCCCTCGGGGAATGAACACCGGGGAGCTGTTTTTT
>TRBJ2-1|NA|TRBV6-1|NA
CASSDIPGGNEQFF
TGTGCCAGCAGTGATATCCCTGGAGGGAATGAGCAGTTCTTC
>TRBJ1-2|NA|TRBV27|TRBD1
CASKRDSLEVYGYTF
TGTGCCAGCAAGAGGGACAGTCTAGAAGTCTATGGCTACACCTTC
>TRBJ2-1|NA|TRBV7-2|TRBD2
CASSLVRRLAGESYNEQFF
TGTGCCAGCAGCTTAGTTCGGAGACTAGCGGGAGAATCCTACAATGAGCAGTTCTTC
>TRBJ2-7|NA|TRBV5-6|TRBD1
CASSLDPHRGDEQYF
TGTGCCAGCAGCTTGGATCCCCACAGGGGCGACGAGCAGTACTTC
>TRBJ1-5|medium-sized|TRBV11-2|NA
CASSLDQTGPNQPQHF
TGTGCCAGCAGCTTAGATCAAACGGGTCCCAATCAGCCCCAGCATTTT
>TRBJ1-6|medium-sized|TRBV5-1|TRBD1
CASSPLTGDSPLHF
TGCGCCAGCAGCCCCTTGACAGGGGATTCACCCCTCCACTTT
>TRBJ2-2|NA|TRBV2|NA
CASSERGGADTGELFF
TGTGCCAGCAGTGAAAGAGGGGGGGCCGACACCGGGGAGCTGTTTTTT
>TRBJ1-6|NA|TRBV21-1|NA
CASVPGTGCNSPLHF
TGTGCCAGCGTCCCAGGTACAGGGTGTAATTCACCCCTCCACTTT
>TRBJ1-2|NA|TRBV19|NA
CASSVTGTKHIYGYTF
TGTGCCAGTAGTGTGACCGGGACAAAACACATATATGGCTACACCTTC
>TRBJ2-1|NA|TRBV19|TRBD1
CASRLDRGPYNEQFF
TGTGCCAGTCGTCTTGACAGGGGGCCCTACAATGAGCAGTTCTTC
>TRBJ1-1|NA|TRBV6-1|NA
CASREVGGAVGAFF
TGTGCCAGCAGGGAAGTCGGGGGGGCAGTCGGGGCTTTCTTT
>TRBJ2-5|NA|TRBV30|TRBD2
CAWSVELAGGPGETQYF
TGTGCCTGGAGTGTCGAGTTAGCGGGAGGGCCCGGAGAGACCCAGTACTTC
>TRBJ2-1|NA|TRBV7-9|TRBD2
CASSLPVGLAGDEQFF
TGTGCCAGCAGCCTCCCCGTCGGACTAGCGGGCGATGAGCAGTTCTTC
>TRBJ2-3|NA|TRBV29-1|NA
CSVDREVDTQYF
TGCAGCGTTGACAGAGAGGTAGATACGCAGTATTTT
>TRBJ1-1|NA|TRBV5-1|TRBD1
CASRYPGQGNTEAFF
TGCGCCAGCAGATACCCGGGACAGGGGAACACTGAAGCTTTCTTT